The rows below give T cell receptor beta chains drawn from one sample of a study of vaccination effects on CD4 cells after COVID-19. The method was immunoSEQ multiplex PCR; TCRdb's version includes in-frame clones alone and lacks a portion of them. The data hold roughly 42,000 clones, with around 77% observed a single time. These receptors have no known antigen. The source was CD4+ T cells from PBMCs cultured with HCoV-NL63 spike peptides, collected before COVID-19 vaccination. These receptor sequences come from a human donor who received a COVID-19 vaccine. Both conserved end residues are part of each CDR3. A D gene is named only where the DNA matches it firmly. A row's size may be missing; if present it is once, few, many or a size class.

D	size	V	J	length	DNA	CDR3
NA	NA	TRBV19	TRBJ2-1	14	TGTGCCAGTACCAGGGAGAGCTCCTACAATGAGCAGTTCTTC	CASTRESSYNEQFF
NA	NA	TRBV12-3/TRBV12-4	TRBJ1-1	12	TGTGCCAGCAGTTTACAGAACACTGAAGCTTTCTTT	CASSLQNTEAFF
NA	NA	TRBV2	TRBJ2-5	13	TGTGCCAGCAGGGCAGGTTGGCAAGAGACCCAGTACTTC	CASRAGWQETQYF
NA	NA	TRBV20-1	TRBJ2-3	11	TGCAGTGCTAGCCTAGGGGATACGCAGTATTTT	CSASLGDTQYF
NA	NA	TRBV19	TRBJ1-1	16	TGTGCCAGTAGTATATACCCCAACAGTGGGAACACTGAAGCTTTCTTT	CASSIYPNSGNTEAFF
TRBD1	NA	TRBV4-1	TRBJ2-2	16	TGCGCCAGCAGCCAAGCCCCGACAGGGGGCAAACGGGAGCTGTTTTTT	CASSQAPTGGKRELFF
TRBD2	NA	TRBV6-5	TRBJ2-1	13	TGTGCCAGCAGTCGGGGGGCCTACAATGAGCAGTTCTTC	CASSRGAYNEQFF
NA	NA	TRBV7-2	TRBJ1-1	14	TGTGCCAGCAGCCAGTCGAGGTCGACAACTGAAGCTTTCTTT	CASSQSRSTTEAFF
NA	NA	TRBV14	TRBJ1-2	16	TGTGCCAGCAGCCAAGGAGGGACACCTCCTAACTATGGCTACACCTTC	CASSQGGTPPNYGYTF
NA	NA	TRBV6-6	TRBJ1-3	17	TGTGCCAGCAGTCCGGAGTTTGACAGGTTGGGTGGAAACACCATATATTTT	CASSPEFDRLGGNTIYF
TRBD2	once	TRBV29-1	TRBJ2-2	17	TGCAGCGTTTCTTTGCTAGCGGGGGGGCTGAACACCGGGGAGCTGTTTTTT	CSVSLLAGGLNTGELFF
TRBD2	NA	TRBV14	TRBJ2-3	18	TGTGCCAGCAGCCAAGATAATTGGCTAGCGGGGCGCACAGATACGCAGTATTTT	CASSQDNWLAGRTDTQYF
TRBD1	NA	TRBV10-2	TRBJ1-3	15	TGCGCCAGCAGCAAAGACAGGGTGGAAGGAAACACCATATATTTT	CASSKDRVEGNTIYF
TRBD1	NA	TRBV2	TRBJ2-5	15	TGTGCCAGCAAGATGGACAGGGGGGCGACGGAGACCCAGTACTTC	CASKMDRGATETQYF
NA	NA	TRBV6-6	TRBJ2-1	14	TGTGCCAGCGCAGGAGGGGGCCAGCACAATGAGCAGTTCTTC	CASAGGGQHNEQFF
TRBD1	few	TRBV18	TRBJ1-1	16	TGTGCCAGCTCACTTGGACAGGGGGCGTTGAACACTGAAGCTTTCTTT	CASSLGQGALNTEAFF
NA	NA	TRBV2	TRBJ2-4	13	TGTGCCAGCAGTGAACAGGGGGAGGGCATTCAGTACTTC	CASSEQGEGIQYF
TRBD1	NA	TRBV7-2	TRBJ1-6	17	TGTGCCAGCAGCTTAAAGTTAGGGACAGGGATTCAATCACCCCTCCACTTT	CASSLKLGTGIQSPLHF
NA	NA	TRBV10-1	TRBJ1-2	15	TGCGCCAGCAGTGAGTCGGTCAGGGGCCAGAATGGCTACACCTTC	CASSESVRGQNGYTF
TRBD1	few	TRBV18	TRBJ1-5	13	TGTGCCAGCTCGACAGGGCCGGGGCAGCCCCAGCATTTT	CASSTGPGQPQHF